These 12 T cell receptor beta chains came from one sample sequenced in a study of blood T cell repertoires in COVID-19. The protocol was immunoSEQ multiplex PCR, while the TCRdb copy is restricted to in-frame clones and leaves out a portion. Of hundreds of thousands of clones in the sample, roughly 85% were seen once. The material sequenced was peripheral blood. The source of these receptors is a woman aged 45-65 years who had recovered from COVID-19.

The rearrangement links TRBV7-9 to TRBJ2-1, with 10 nucleotides matching TRBD2. The CDR3 spans 15 residues. After removal of 3 bases from V and 10 bases from J, the junction contained 9 bases not matched to a gene. CDR1 is SEHNR, CDR2 FQNEAQ, per germline (reference sequence). The CDR3 DNA reads as TGTGCCAGCAGCTTTAGCGGGGGGCCCTATGCGGAGCAGTTCTTC. Its protein is CASSFSGGPYAEQFF. The entire variable domain, with the rest obtained from reference TRBV7-9 and TRBJ2-1, is as follows: DTGVSQNPRHKITKRGQNVTFRCDPISEHNRLYWYRQTLGQGPEFLTYFQNEAQLEKSRLLSDRFSAERPKGSFSTLEIQRTEQGDSAMYLCASSFSGGPYAEQFFGPGTRLTVL.

The chain employs TRBV5-6 and TRBJ2-1; 11 bases map to TRBD2. J lost 14 bases, V lost 3 bases, and 7 bases had no gene match. Germline assignment: CDR1 SGHDT and CDR2 YYEEEE. CDR3 size: 13 residues. CDR3 protein: CASSSRLAGTKFF. CDR3 nucleotides: TGTGCCAGCAGCTCACGACTAGCGGGAACAAAGTTCTTC. Variable domain in full (rest from reference TRBV5-6 and TRBJ2-1): DAGVTQSPTHLIKTRGQQVTLRCSPKSGHDTVSWYQQALGQGPQFIFQYYEEEERQRGNFPDRFSGHQFPNYSSELNVNALLLGDSALYLCASSSRLAGTKFFGPGTRLTVL.

The V gene is TRBV4-3, the J gene TRBJ2-7; a weak D match, TRBD1 (5 bases). CDR3 length: 17 residues. V was clipped by 3 bases and J by 0 bases, with 18 bases between them. Looked up from germline, CDR1 is LGHNA and CDR2 is YSLEER. The CDR3 protein is CASSQGLVRAASYEQYF. In DNA form, the CDR3 reads TGCGCCAGCAGCCAGGGGCTAGTTAGGGCCGCCTCCTACGAGCAGTACTTC.

The chain carries TRBV14 and TRBJ1-1; D is unresolved. The germline CDR1 and CDR2 sequences are SGHDN and FVKESK. Trimming stripped 4 bases from V and 1 base from J, with 4 bases between. This CDR3 spans 12 amino acids. The CDR3 region has the DNA TGTGCCAGCAGCCCATGGAACACTGAAGCTTTCTTT. Translating it yields CASSPWNTEAFF.

The genes are TRBV7-8 and TRBJ1-2; D remains ambiguous. The V and J ends lost 5 bases and 0 bases respectively, with 10 bases between them. The germline gives CDR1 SGHVS, CDR2 FQNEAQ. The CDR3 is made up of 14 amino acids. The CDR3 DNA is TGTGCCAGCAGCCGAGGATCAGCTAACTATGGCTACACCTTC. Translating gives CASSRGSANYGYTF. The whole variable domain, filled in from reference TRBV7-8 and TRBJ1-2, reads GAGVSQSPRYKVAKRGQDVALRCDPISGHVSLFWYQQALGQGPEFLTYFQNEAQLDKSGLPSDRFFAERPEGSVSTLKIQRTQQEDSAVYLCASSRGSANYGYTFGSGTRLTVV.

V usage is TRBV10-2 and J usage is TRBJ1-2, with a possible D match to TRBD1 (5 bases). The ends were cut back, 7 bases at V and 0 bases at J, with 12 bases in the middle. Germline V gene lookup returns CDR1 WSHSY and CDR2 SAAADI. The CDR3 is made up of 14 amino acids. CDR3 nucleotides: TGCGCCAGCACCGACAGTACCGCTAACTATGGCTACACCTTC. Translation gives CASTDSTANYGYTF.

The chain couples TRBV18 to TRBJ2-6; D call uncertain. Trimming removed 0 bases at V and 4 bases at J, with 10 bases between. This CDR3 is 16 amino acids long. The germline V gene encodes CDR1 KGHSH and CDR2 LQKENI. CDR3: CASSPPWAAGANVLTF. The CDR3 nucleotides read TGTGCCAGCTCACCACCGTGGGCCGCCGGGGCCAACGTCCTGACTTTC.

V is TRBV9 and J is TRBJ2-7, with 7 nucleotides matching TRBD1. With V trimmed by 3 bases and J by 4 bases, 7 bases remained unmatched. Germline CDR1 is SGDLS and CDR2 is YYNGEE. The CDR3 loop spans 14 amino acids. The CDR3 reads CASSATQGDYEQYF. Here the CDR3 DNA reads TGTGCCAGCAGCGCAACTCAGGGGGATTACGAGCAGTACTTC. Drawing the rest from reference TRBV9 and TRBJ2-7, the complete variable domain is DSGVTQTPKHLITATGQRVTLRCSPRSGDLSVYWYQQSLDQGLQFLIQYYNGEERAKGNILERFSAQQFPDLHSELNLSSLELGDSALYFCASSATQGDYEQYFGPGTRLTVT.

The V and J genes are TRBV28 and TRBJ1-1; no clear D gene. The CDR3 spans 16 residues. Trimming pared 3 bases from V and 7 bases from J, leaving 21 bases between. Germline values: CDR1 MDHEN, CDR2 SYDVKM. CDR3 protein: CASSLSPDRGGNEAFF. The CDR3 DNA reads as TGTGCCAGCAGTTTGTCTCCCGACCGGGGAGGTAATGAAGCTTTCTTT.

The rearrangement links TRBV7-2 to TRBJ2-3; no definite D call. The CDR3 consists of 13 residues. Germline-derived CDR1 and CDR2 are SGHTA and FQGNSA. V lost 2 bases, J lost 5 bases, and 8 bases lay in between. The DNA of the CDR3 is TGTGCCAGCAGCTTAATCAGGAAAGATACGCAGTATTTT. Amino acids: CASSLIRKDTQYF.

This clone is judged large. V usage is TRBV19 and J usage is TRBJ2-3, with 10 nucleotides matching TRBD2. V was clipped by 3 bases and J by 5 bases; unmatched bases: 5. The CDR3 runs 15 residues. CDR1 LNHDA and CDR2 SQIVND come from the germline V gene (reference sequence). In DNA, the CDR3 is TGTGCCAGTAGTATTACTAGCGGGGACAGAGATACGCAGTATTTT. Protein product: CASSITSGDRDTQYF.

The genes are TRBV6-5 and TRBJ2-7; the match to TRBD1 covers 7 bases. The CDR3 sequence is 13 residues long. From germline, CDR1 is MNHEY and CDR2 SVGAGI. V dropped 8 bases and J dropped 3; count of bases not matched to a gene: 7. For the CDR3, the DNA is TGTGCCAGCGTGACAGGGATTCTCTACGAGCAGTACTTC. It codes for CASVTGILYEQYF.